The 31 T cell receptor beta chains reported below all come from one sample, sequenced in a study of T cells after yellow fever vaccination (dated by TCRdb to between 2017 and 2020). The sample's treatment or condition, from its label and the paper: live attenuated yellow fever vaccine strain. The method was 5' RACE. Sequenced using an Illumina NovaSeq 6000. In TCRdb, the public reads were trimmed at Q25 with fastp and aligned with MiXCR, with productive beta chains retained. Entries that share a CDR3 protein sequence are merged under the most common genes and DNA. The sample table holds 100,000 to 150,000 distinct CDR3 sequences, of which 13% to 15% were seen once. 40% to 45% of the sample lies in the top ten. The sequencing used CD8+ T cells sorted from PBMCs, collected 5 days after the yellow fever booster vaccination. These receptors all come from a man younger than 35 who received the YFV17D yellow fever vaccine.

This clonotype came up many times. Here the CDR3 DNA reads TGCGCCAGCAGCATCGGGACGGCCTCCTACAATGAGCAGTTCTTC. Translating gives CASSIGTASYNEQFF. V usage is TRBV4-1 and J usage is TRBJ2-1; D is possibly TRBD1 or TRBD2 (5 bases each). Germline V gene data show CDR1 as MGHRA and CDR2 as YSYEKL. Trimming stripped 5 bases from V and 0 bases from J, with 11 bases between. This CDR3 has 15 residues.

This clonotype was seen once. The chain joins TRBV9 to TRBJ1-1; the match to TRBD1 covers 7 bases. The CDR3 consists of 15 residues. The V gene end was trimmed by 3 bases and the J gene end by 11 bases; junction bases not matched to a gene: 16. Germline V CDR1 and CDR2: SGDLS, YYNGEE. The chain's CDR3 is CASSASGGEGARAFF. The CDR3 DNA follows: TGTGCCAGCAGCGCCTCAGGGGGGGAGGGGGCTAGGGCTTTCTTT.

This clonotype occurred a few times. The V and J genes are TRBV13 and TRBJ1-2; D unresolved. There are 15 residues in the CDR3. Germline-derived CDR1 and CDR2 are PRHDT and FYEKMQ (reference sequence). Trimming removed 5 bases at V and 0 bases at J, with 13 bases between. The CDR3 loop is CASSPAGMSNYGYTF. CDR3 in DNA: TGTGCCAGCAGCCCCGCCGGGATGTCTAACTATGGCTACACCTTC.

This clonotype appeared a few times. The chain links TRBV5-4 to TRBJ2-1, with TRBD2 matching over 8 bases. Germline V gives CDR1 SGHNT, CDR2 YYREEE (reference sequence). The V segment lost 0 bases and the J segment 2 bases; nucleotides outside the gene matches: 7. This CDR3 has 17 amino acids. In DNA form, the CDR3 reads TGTGCCAGCAGCTTGGCCGGGAGGGGGGACCCCTACAATGAGCAGTTCTTC. Translating it yields CASSLAGRGDPYNEQFF.

This chain joins TRBV5-5 and TRBJ2-1, with unresolved D. Per germline, CDR1 SGHKS and CDR2 YYEKEE (reference sequence). The CDR3 length is 11 residues. V was trimmed by 1 base and J by 10 bases, leaving 6 bases between them. CDR3 residues: CASSLMAEQFF. CDR3 coding DNA: TGTGCCAGCAGCTTGATGGCCGAGCAGTTCTTC.

This clonotype was observed a few times. This rearrangement joins TRBV5-5 to TRBJ2-1, with no clear D. CDR1 and CDR2 from the germline V gene are SGHKS and YYEKEE (reference sequence). The V end lost 1 base, the J end lost 7 bases, and 15 bases lay between the germline ends. This CDR3 is 15 amino acids long. This chain's CDR3 is CASSLTYLEVNEQFF. The CDR3 nucleotides read TGTGCCAGCAGCTTGACTTACCTCGAGGTGAATGAGCAGTTCTTC. The whole variable domain, filled in from reference TRBV5-5 and TRBJ2-1, reads DAGVTQSPTHLIKTRGQQVTLRCSPISGHKSVSWYQQVLGQGPQFIFQYYEKEERGRGNFPDRFSARQFPNYSSELNVNALLLGDSALYLCASSLTYLEVNEQFFGPGTRLTVL.

The genes are TRBV6-5 and TRBJ2-1; D is unclear. Germline lookup yields CDR1 MNHEY and CDR2 SVGAGI. The CDR3 loop spans 17 amino acids. With 0 bases removed from V and 7 bases from J, the gap between germline ends came to 19 bases. The CDR3 spells CASSYSVGGIRRNEQFF. The CDR3 region has the DNA TGTGCCAGCAGTTACTCGGTGGGTGGGATAAGGAGAAATGAGCAGTTCTTC.

In its sample, this clonotype was seen many times. This chain joins TRBV7-6 and TRBJ2-3, with D perhaps being TRBD1 or TRBD2 (5 bases each). The CDR3 contains 14 residues. Germline CDR1 is SGHVS and CDR2 is FNYEAQ. V was cut by 8 bases and J by 1 base, with 13 bases left in between. The DNA of the CDR3 is TGTGCCAGCGGGGACGAGGATGGCACAGATACGCAGTATTTT. Its translation: CASGDEDGTDTQYF. The entire variable domain, with the rest obtained from reference TRBV7-6 and TRBJ2-3, is as follows: GAGVSQSPRYKVTKRGQDVALRCDPISGHVSLYWYRQALGQGPEFLTYFNYEAQQDKSGLPNDRFSAERPEGSISTLTIQRTEQRDSAMYRCASGDEDGTDTQYFGPGTRLTVL.

The V and J genes are TRBV29-1 and TRBJ1-2; D not resolved. Trimming cost V 1 base and J 8 bases, with 14 bases left between them. The length of the CDR3 is 13 residues. Germline CDR1 and CDR2: SQVTM and ANQGSEA. CDR3 protein: CSVEGWWSAGYTF. The DNA for the CDR3 is TGCAGCGTTGAAGGGTGGTGGTCAGCCGGCTACACCTTC.

This clonotype has only a few counts. This rearrangement joins TRBV5-4 to TRBJ2-3; TRBD2 matches at 11 bases. Unmatched junction bases numbered 1, after V lost 0 bases and J lost 1 base. Per the germline V gene, CDR1 is SGHNT and CDR2 is YYREEE (reference sequence). This CDR3 has 16 residues. The CDR3 sequence: CASSLVLAGGTDTQYF. In DNA form, the CDR3 reads TGTGCCAGCAGCTTGGTACTAGCGGGGGGCACAGATACGCAGTATTTT. Using reference TRBV5-4 and TRBJ2-3 for the parts outside the CDR3, the full variable domain is ETGVTQSPTHLIKTRGQQVTLRCSSQSGHNTVSWYQQALGQGPQFIFQYYREEENGRGNFPPRFSGLQFPNYSSELNVNALELDDSALYLCASSLVLAGGTDTQYFGPGTRLTVL.

The V and J genes are TRBV29-1 and TRBJ2-3, with 10 positions matching TRBD2. V was pared by 0 bases and J by 2 bases, with 14 bases of the junction left unmatched. The CDR3 length is 19 residues. Germline CDR1 reads SQVTM; CDR2 reads ANQGSEA. CDR3 DNA: TGCAGCGTTGAAGATCCGGGGGGAACTAGCGGGGAAACCACAGATACGCAGTATTTT. Translating gives CSVEDPGGTSGETTDTQYF.

This clonotype turned up a few times. This rearrangement joins TRBV6-2 or TRBV6-3 to TRBJ1-6, with no clear D. Germline V lookup: CDR1 MNHEY, CDR2 SVGEGT. This CDR3 is 12 amino acids long. V was trimmed by 6 bases and J by 8 bases, leaving 8 bases between them. CDR3: CASSGSDSPLHF. CDR3 sequence (DNA): TGTGCCAGCAGCGGGTCCGATTCACCCCTCCACTTT.

This clonotype was counted a few times. The chain has TRBV6-6 and TRBJ1-2; D might be TRBD1 (6 bases). Trimming cost V 1 base and J 2 bases, with 11 bases left between them. Looked up from germline, CDR1 is MNHNY and CDR2 is SVGAGI (reference sequence). The CDR3 is 15 residues long. CDR3 region: CASSYWTEENYGYTF. For the CDR3, the DNA is TGTGCCAGCAGTTACTGGACAGAAGAAAACTATGGCTACACCTTC.

This clonotype was seen a handful of times. The CDR3 DNA reads TGTGCCAGCAGTTCAGCAGGGGAGATCGATGAGCAGTTCTTC. Translated, it gives CASSSAGEIDEQFF. This chain links TRBV12-3 or TRBV12-4 with TRBJ2-1, with TRBD1 as a possible D gene (6 bases). The CDR3 totals 14 residues. Trimming left V 4 bases short and J 8 bases short, with 15 bases between.

This rearrangement joins TRBV30 to TRBJ2-2; perhaps TRBD2 as D (6 bases). This CDR3 has 16 amino acids. Deletions cut 2 bases from V and 7 bases from J, with 20 bases between. Germline values: CDR1 GTSNPN, CDR2 SVGIG (reference sequence). The DNA for the CDR3 is TGTGCCTGGAGTTGGGGGGACCTTCGACTGGGCGGGGAGCTGTTTTTT. As protein: CAWSWGDLRLGGELFF.

The chain recombines TRBV5-1 with TRBJ1-1; D may be TRBD1 (6 bases). V was trimmed by 6 bases and J by 1 base, leaving 13 bases between them. The CDR3 totals 14 residues. From germline, CDR1 is SGHRS and CDR2 YFSETQ. CDR3 sequence reads: CASNPGHRNTEAFF. CDR3 sequence (DNA): TGCGCCAGCAACCCGGGACACCGGAACACTGAAGCTTTCTTT.

The gene calls are TRBV6-2 or TRBV6-3 and TRBJ2-5, with TRBD2 identical over 13 bases. Trimming took 2 bases from V and 1 from J; bases not matched to a gene: 13. This CDR3 comprises 20 residues. Germline values: CDR1 MNHEY, CDR2 SVGEGT. The CDR3, as DNA: TGTGCCAGCAGTTACCCCGGACTAGCGGGGGTCGCACCGATCCAAGAGACCCAGTACTTC. This gives the protein CASSYPGLAGVAPIQETQYF.

The V call is TRBV12-5, the J call TRBJ1-4; weak D call: TRBD1 (6 bases). V dropped 3 bases and J dropped 2 bases, with 13 bases sitting between them. CDR1 and CDR2 (germline): LGHNT, FRNRAP. This CDR3 is built from 16 residues. CDR3 residues: CASGLDTGPTNEKLFF. Here the CDR3 DNA reads TGTGCTAGTGGTTTAGATACAGGGCCTACTAATGAAAAACTGTTTTTT.

V gene TRBV6-5 combines with J gene TRBJ1-5; D call uncertain. The V gene's germline CDR1 is MNHEY and CDR2 SVGAGI. Deletions cut 6 bases from V and 1 base from J, with 16 bases between. The CDR3 spans 16 residues. The chain's CDR3 is CASSPSFAGSNQPQHF. The CDR3 region has the DNA TGTGCCAGCAGCCCCTCGTTTGCGGGAAGCAATCAGCCCCAGCATTTT.

The chain combines TRBV29-1 with TRBJ1-2; the D is unclear. The CDR3 runs 11 residues. Trimming removed 3 bases from V and 6 bases from J, with 8 bases in between. Germline V lookup: CDR1 SQVTM, CDR2 ANQGSEA. CDR3 residues: CSVDSGNGYTF. Here the CDR3 DNA reads TGCAGCGTTGACTCGGGGAATGGCTACACCTTC. Full variable domain (outside the CDR3, taken from reference TRBV29-1 and TRBJ1-2): SAVISQKPSRDICQRGTSLTIQCQVDSQVTMMFWYRQQPGQSLTLIATANQGSEATYESGFVIDKFPISRPNLTFSTLTVSNMSPEDSSIYLCSVDSGNGYTFGSGTRLTVV.

This clonotype has more than one count but fewer than ten. The chain uses TRBV20-1 and TRBJ2-7; no clear D. The germline V and J ends were trimmed by 1 base and 6 bases, with 7 bases remaining between them. The CDR3 covers 11 residues. Germline assignment: CDR1 DFQATT and CDR2 SNEGSKA (reference sequence). CDR3 coding DNA: TGCAGTGCTAGAGGGGGATCCGAGCAGTACGTC. It yields the protein CSARGGSEQYV.

The chain recombines TRBV24-1 with TRBJ2-5; no clear D. Germline-derived CDR1 and CDR2 are KGHDR and SFDVKD. This CDR3 region has 13 residues. Trimming shortened V by 3 bases and J by 3 bases, and 7 bases separated the two germline ends. The CDR3 loop is CATSDVAEETQYF. For the CDR3, the DNA is TGTGCCACCAGTGATGTGGCCGAAGAGACCCAGTACTTC.

This clonotype was found a few times. The V call is TRBV12-3 or TRBV12-4, the J call TRBJ2-3; 8 nucleotides match TRBD2. The ends lost 7 bases at V and 4 bases at J; junction bases unmatched: 4. This CDR3 has 13 residues. The CDR3 loop is CASTAGGSDTQYF. CDR3 nucleotides: TGTGCCAGCACGGCGGGAGGCTCAGATACGCAGTATTTT.

J is TRBJ1-1 and V is TRBV6-5; tentative D call: TRBD1 (5 bases). Germline V lookup: CDR1 MNHEY, CDR2 SVGAGI. The CDR3 length is 15 residues. Trimming stripped 2 bases from V and 4 bases from J, with 14 bases between. CDR3 protein: CASSYTGVGLTEAFF. CDR3 nucleotide sequence: TGTGCCAGCAGTTACACCGGGGTGGGACTCACTGAAGCTTTCTTT.

V and J are TRBV11-2 and TRBJ2-3; TRBD2 agrees at 9 bases. V lost 4 bases, J lost 0 bases, and 11 bases stayed unmatched. The CDR3 is 18 amino acids. In germline, CDR1 is SGHAT, CDR2 FQNNGV. As DNA, the CDR3 is TGTGCCAGCAGCTCTATGAGCGGGGGGTACCCTAGCACAGATACGCAGTATTTT. As protein: CASSSMSGGYPSTDTQYF. The whole variable domain, remainder taken from reference TRBV11-2 and TRBJ2-3, is EAGVAQSPRYKIIEKRQSVAFWCNPISGHATLYWYQQILGQGPKLLIQFQNNGVVDDSQLPKDRFSAERLKGVDSTLKIQPAKLEDSAVYLCASSSMSGGYPSTDTQYFGPGTRLTVL.

This chain joins TRBV29-1 and TRBJ2-1, with D uncertain. Trimming pared 4 bases from V and 1 base from J, leaving 8 bases between. Germline values: CDR1 SQVTM, CDR2 ANQGSEA. The CDR3 is 13 residues long. As DNA, the CDR3 is TGCAGCGTTGTTCAGGTTTCCTACAATGAGCAGTTCTTC. It yields the protein CSVVQVSYNEQFF.

The sample holds a few counts of this clonotype. The V call is TRBV29-1, the J call TRBJ1-2; D gene uncertain. From germline, CDR1 is SQVTM and CDR2 ANQGSEA. CDR3 length: 13 residues. The V and J ends lost 1 base and 2 bases respectively, with 8 bases between them. The CDR3 is CSVEGGGNYGYTF. The CDR3 region has the DNA TGCAGCGTTGAAGGTGGCGGGAACTATGGCTACACCTTC. Supplemented by reference TRBV29-1 and TRBJ1-2, the full variable domain reads SAVISQKPSRDICQRGTSLTIQCQVDSQVTMMFWYRQQPGQSLTLIATANQGSEATYESGFVIDKFPISRPNLTFSTLTVSNMSPEDSSIYLCSVEGGGNYGYTFGSGTRLTVV.

The chain combines TRBV29-1 with TRBJ1-2, with TRBD1 identical over 11 bases. V gave up 6 bases and J gave up 2 bases; unmatched junction bases: 2. The CDR3 is made up of 13 amino acids. Germline lookup yields CDR1 SQVTM and CDR2 ANQGSEA. The CDR3 region has the DNA TGCAGCGTCCGGGACAGGGGGAACTATGGCTACACCTTC. This gives the protein CSVRDRGNYGYTF.

The chain joins TRBV9 to TRBJ1-2, with 10 bases lining up with TRBD1. Germline CDR1 and CDR2: SGDLS and YYNGEE. The CDR3 is made up of 13 amino acids. Unmatched junction bases numbered 1, after V lost 2 bases and J lost 6 bases. CDR3: CASSVTGGDGYTF. The DNA of the CDR3 is TGTGCCAGCAGCGTGACAGGGGGCGATGGCTACACCTTC.

The chain carries TRBV12-3 or TRBV12-4 and TRBJ2-1; 11 bases are shared with TRBD1. Trimming took 5 bases from V and 9 from J; bases not matched to a gene: 9. The CDR3 is 15 residues long. CDR3 nucleotide sequence: TGTGCCAGCAGTCACCGGGACAGGGGGGCTATTGAGCAGTTCTTC. Translated, it gives CASSHRDRGAIEQFF.

The chain joins TRBV6-2 or TRBV6-3 to TRBJ1-1; tentative D call: TRBD1 (5 bases). The V gene lost 2 bases and the J gene lost 6 bases, with 7 bases spanning the gap. The germline gives CDR1 MNHEY, CDR2 SVGEGT. CDR3 size: 12 residues. The CDR3 protein is CASSYGRAEAFF. In DNA, the CDR3 is TGTGCCAGCAGTTACGGCAGGGCTGAAGCTTTCTTT.